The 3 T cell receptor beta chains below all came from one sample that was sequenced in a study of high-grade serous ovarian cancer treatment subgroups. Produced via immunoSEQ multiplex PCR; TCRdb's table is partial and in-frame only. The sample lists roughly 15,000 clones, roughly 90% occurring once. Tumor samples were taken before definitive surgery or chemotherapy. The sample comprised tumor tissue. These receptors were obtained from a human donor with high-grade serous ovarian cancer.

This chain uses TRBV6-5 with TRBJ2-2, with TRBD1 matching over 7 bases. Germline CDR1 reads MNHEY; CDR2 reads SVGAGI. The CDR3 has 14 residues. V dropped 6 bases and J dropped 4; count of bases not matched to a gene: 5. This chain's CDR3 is CASRNRGFTGELFF. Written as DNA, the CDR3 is TGTGCCAGCAGGAACAGGGGATTCACCGGGGAGCTGTTTTTT.

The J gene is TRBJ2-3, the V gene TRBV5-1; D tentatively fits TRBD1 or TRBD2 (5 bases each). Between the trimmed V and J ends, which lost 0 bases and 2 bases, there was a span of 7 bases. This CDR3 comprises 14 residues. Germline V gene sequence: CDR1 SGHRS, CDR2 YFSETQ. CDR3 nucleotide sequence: TGCGCCAGCAGCTTGGGGGACCACACAGATACGCAGTATTTT. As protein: CASSLGDHTDTQYF.

CDR3 residues: CASSTTGPALRAFF. The CDR3 DNA reads TGTGCCAGCTCGACTACAGGGCCCGCCTTGAGGGCTTTCTTT. The chain links TRBV18 to TRBJ1-1; maybe TRBD1 (6 bases). V lost 6 bases to trimming and J lost 11 bases, with 22 bases between them. The CDR3 length is 14 residues. The germline CDR1 and CDR2 sequences are KGHSH and LQKENI.